This is a list of T cell receptor beta chains from one sample in a study of OX40 agonist ivuxolimab in advanced cancers. TCRdb's table, derived via immunoSEQ multiplex PCR, lists solely in-frame clones and lacks some. The sample gives tens of thousands of clones, 85% to 90% of which show up once; about 0.2% is in the top ten. The material sequenced was CD4+ or CD8+ T cells sorted from blood, taken in a trial of the OX40 agonist ivuxolimab. The origin of the receptors is an adult with an advanced solid tumor such as melanoma, head and neck, liver or kidney cancer. CDR3s include the opening cysteine and the closing phenylalanine or tryptophan. A D gene is named only where the DNA matches it firmly. Rows may omit the clone size; those that give it use once, few, many or a size class.

d_gene	v_gene	j_gene	abundance	CDR3nt	CDR3aa
-	TRBV10-3	TRBJ1-5	-	TGTGCCATCAGTGACGGCACAGGCGGGCGCAATCAGCCCCAGCATTTT	CAISDGTGGRNQPQHF
-	TRBV6-1	TRBJ2-2	-	TGTGCCAGCAGTCATACAGGGAACACCGGGGAGCTGTTTTTT	CASSHTGNTGELFF
TRBD2	TRBV19	TRBJ2-3	-	TGTGCCAGTAGTAGGGAGGGTAGCACAGATACGCAGTATTTT	CASSREGSTDTQYF
TRBD2	TRBV7-2	TRBJ2-1	-	TGTGCCAGCAGCAACGGTCGCGGTAGCGGGCCCTACAATGAGCAGTTCTTC	CASSNGRGSGPYNEQFF
-	TRBV6-6	TRBJ1-2	once	TGTGCCAGCAGATACGACAGGAGGGGGGGCTATGGCTACACCTTC	CASRYDRRGGYGYTF
-	TRBV4-2	TRBJ1-6	-	TGTGCCAGCAGCCAAGATATAATCTTTGGGTTTTCAGTCTCCTATAATTCACCCCTCCACTTT	CASSQDIIFGFSVSYNSPLHF
-	TRBV19	TRBJ2-3	-	TGTGCCAGTAGTACATACAGAGCACGGGGAGATACGCAGTATTTT	CASSTYRARGDTQYF
TRBD1	TRBV28	TRBJ2-3	-	TGTGCCAGCACCGAGTCGACAGGGCGAAGCACAGATACGCAGTATTTT	CASTESTGRSTDTQYF
TRBD2	TRBV4-2	TRBJ2-1	-	TGTGCCAGCAGCCAAGTAGGGCGGGAGGGGGACAATGAGCAGTTCTTC	CASSQVGREGDNEQFF
-	TRBV7-9	TRBJ1-1	-	TGTGCCAGCAGCTCACAGGGAGGAACTGAAGCTTTCTTT	CASSSQGGTEAFF
TRBD1	TRBV19	TRBJ1-5	once	TGTGCCAGTAGTATCGGACAGGGGAAGGGTCAGCCCCAGCATTTT	CASSIGQGKGQPQHF
TRBD1	TRBV5-1	TRBJ1-1	-	TGCGCCAGCAGCCGTGACAGGGGAGACACTGAAGCTTTCTTT	CASSRDRGDTEAFF
TRBD2	TRBV14	TRBJ2-3	-	TGTGCCAGCAGCCAAGTCCTAGCGGGAGTTTCAAGTACGCAGTATTTT	CASSQVLAGVSSTQYF
-	TRBV2	TRBJ2-5	-	TGTGCCAGCAGTGAAATGAGAGAGACCCAGTACTTC	CASSEMRETQYF
-	TRBV6-5	TRBJ1-3	-	TGTGCCACCCAGTTAGGGGGTTCAGGAAACACCATATATTTT	CATQLGGSGNTIYF
TRBD1	TRBV5-4	TRBJ1-2	-	TGTGCCAGCAGGCCCGAGGGGGCGGTCTATGGCTACACCTTC	CASRPEGAVYGYTF
TRBD1	TRBV6-1	TRBJ1-5	-	TGTGCCAGCAGTGAACGGACAGGGGCGACCTATAGCAATCAGCCCCAGCATTTT	CASSERTGATYSNQPQHF
-	TRBV11-3	TRBJ2-7	-	TGTGCCAGCAGCGTTACAGGGATGCACGAGCAGTACTTC	CASSVTGMHEQYF
TRBD2	TRBV6-6	TRBJ2-2	-	TGTGCCAGCAGCGTAGCGGGAAGCGCCGGGGAGCTGTTTTTT	CASSVAGSAGELFF
TRBD2	TRBV6-4	TRBJ2-3	-	TGTGCCAGCAGTGACGAGCGGGACGCAGATACGCAGTATTTT	CASSDERDADTQYF
-	TRBV10-1	TRBJ2-5	-	TGCGCCAGCTGCAAGACCCAGTACTTC	CASCKTQYF
TRBD1	TRBV18	TRBJ1-1	-	TGTGCCAGCTCACCCGCGACAGGGTTGACGAACACTGAAGCTTTCTTT	CASSPATGLTNTEAFF
-	TRBV5-4	TRBJ2-1	once	TGTGCCAGCAGTCCCCCTGGAGGGTTACTGGGGCCGGGCGAGCAGTTCTTC	CASSPPGGLLGPGEQFF
-	TRBV23-1	TRBJ2-7	-	TGCGCCAGCAGTTGGGAATTCCACGAGCAGTACTTC	CASSWEFHEQYF
-	TRBV30	TRBJ2-5	-	TGTGCCCGGGGGCCAGGGGGGGAGACCCAGTACTTC	CARGPGGETQYF
-	TRBV7-9	TRBJ1-1	-	TGTGCCAGCAGTCGTCTGGGTGGGAACACTGAAGCTTTCTTT	CASSRLGGNTEAFF
-	TRBV18	TRBJ1-5	-	TGTGCCAGCTCACCAGGGGGCCATCAGCCCCAGCATTTT	CASSPGGHQPQHF
TRBD2	TRBV6-1	TRBJ2-3	-	TGTGCCAGCAGTGAAGCGCGGGGGGCGAGAGCAGATACGCAGTATTTT	CASSEARGARADTQYF
-	TRBV9	TRBJ2-3	-	TGTGCCAGCAATGGCGGGAACGCAGATACGCAGTATTTT	CASNGGNADTQYF
-	TRBV18	TRBJ2-1	once	TGTGCCAGCTCTCGATCCTCTGACAATGAGCAGTTCTTC	CASSRSSDNEQFF
TRBD2	TRBV27	TRBJ2-7	-	TGTGCCAGCAGTCGAGCTAAGCAGGGACTAGCGGGAGGGCTTGGTTACGAGCAGTACTTC	CASSRAKQGLAGGLGYEQYF
-	TRBV14	TRBJ1-1	-	TGTGCCAGCAGCCAACTCCTGACCTTGACCACTGAAGCTTTCTTT	CASSQLLTLTTEAFF
TRBD1	TRBV5-1	TRBJ1-6	-	TGCGCCAGCAGCTTGAGCCGACAGGGGGGAGATAATTCACCCCTCCACTTT	CASSLSRQGGDNSPLHF
-	TRBV7-2	TRBJ1-1	once	TGTGCCAGCAGCTTATCGCAGACTATCAACACTGAAGCTTTCTTT	CASSLSQTINTEAFF
-	TRBV15	TRBJ1-2	-	TGTGCCACCAGCAGAGATGATAGGGAGTACTATGGCTACACCTTC	CATSRDDREYYGYTF
TRBD2	TRBV19	TRBJ2-4	-	TGTGCCAGTAGTACCCAGGGAGGGAACATTCAGTACTTC	CASSTQGGNIQYF
-	TRBV7-9	TRBJ2-5	-	TGTGCCAGCAGCTCGAGGTTACGGGGAGAGACCCAGTACTTC	CASSSRLRGETQYF
TRBD2	TRBV7-9	TRBJ2-5	-	TGTGCCAGCAGCTTCCTAGCGGGAGGGCCTGCTGAGACCCAGTACTTC	CASSFLAGGPAETQYF
-	TRBV20-1	TRBJ2-7	once	TGCAGTGCTAGCGAGAGGGAGCAGTACTTC	CSASEREQYF
TRBD1	TRBV6-6	TRBJ2-1	-	TGTGCCAGCAGTATAGGACAGGTTTGGAATGAGCAGTTCTTC	CASSIGQVWNEQFF
-	TRBV5-1	TRBJ2-2	-	TGCGCCAGCAGCTTGGGCGTAGGGTACACCGGGGAGCTGTTTTTT	CASSLGVGYTGELFF
-	TRBV29-1	TRBJ1-1	-	TGCAGCGTCCAAACCCGGGGGGCGGACACTGAAGCTTTCTTT	CSVQTRGADTEAFF